Sequencing of this T cell receptor beta chain was carried out in a study of T cell responses to AZD1222 COVID-19 vaccine. Study at large: Samples with a second dose at about 4 or about 12 weeks were pooled together.

The V gene lost 2 bases and the J gene lost 5 bases, with 7 bases spanning the gap. The CDR3 is 13 amino acids. Looked up from germline, CDR1 is KGHSH and CDR2 is LQKENI. For this clone: Its antigen remains unidentified.

Overall study results and limits: Without day 14 samples, only post-peak T cell repertoires were studied. Only six or seven AZD1222 recipients tested seropositive at baseline. Two AZD1222 doses significantly raised spike-specific TCR breadth and depth over controls.

Repertoires were generated with immunoSEQ multiplex PCR, while TCRdb's copy carries only in-frame clones and drops some. The repertoire holds more than 110,000 clones, with around nine tenths as singletons. The specimen comprised peripheral blood, sampled on day 0 of AZD1222 vaccination. This sequence joins TRBV18 and TRBJ2-1; no clear D gene. This clonotype originated in an adult in good health. CDR3 amino acids: CASSPGANNEQFF. As DNA, the CDR3 is TGTGCCAGCTCACCAGGCGCAAACAATGAGCAGTTCTTC.